Below, 21 T cell receptor beta chains from the same sample are listed, as sequenced in a study of blood T cell repertoires in COVID-19. Libraries were prepared by immunoSEQ multiplex PCR; TCRdb keeps only in-frame clonotypes and omits some of them. Of 120,000 to 150,000 clones listed, over 70% were seen once; the top ten hold about 6.5%. The sample taken for sequencing was peripheral blood. These receptors originate from a man at least 80 years old with acute or convalescent COVID-19.

With respect to this clone: The same CDR3 arises from other DNA sequences in this sample as well. The genes are TRBV5-1 and TRBJ2-1, with D hard to call. This CDR3 is built from 13 residues. Trimming removed 1 base from V and 3 bases from J, with 5 bases in between. Germline V lookup: CDR1 SGHRS, CDR2 YFSETQ. This CDR3 is CASSLTGYNEQFF. CDR3 DNA: TGCGCCAGCAGCTTGACGGGCTACAATGAGCAGTTCTTC.

This clone was observed once. The chain is built from TRBV5-1 and TRBJ1-1; D remains ambiguous. This CDR3 spans 14 amino acids. Germline loops: CDR1 SGHRS, CDR2 YFSETQ. With 7 bases removed from V and 0 bases from J, the gap between germline ends came to 13 bases. CDR3 in amino acids: CASAETGMNTEAFF. The CDR3 region has the DNA TGCGCCAGCGCGGAGACTGGTATGAACACTGAAGCTTTCTTT.

The J gene is TRBJ2-5, the V gene TRBV7-8; weak D call: TRBD1 (5 bases). The germline V gene encodes CDR1 SGHVS and CDR2 FQNEAQ. The CDR3 totals 15 residues. V was clipped by 5 bases and J by 2 bases, with 15 bases between them. CDR3 in amino acids: CASSQLGRGQETQYF. CDR3 nucleotide sequence: TGTGCCAGCAGCCAACTCGGTAGGGGACAAGAGACCCAGTACTTC.

The chain couples TRBV6-6 to TRBJ1-2; D gene unclear. The V gene lost 4 bases and the J gene lost 3 bases, with 3 bases spanning the gap. The CDR3 length is 11 residues. The germline V gene encodes CDR1 MNHNY and CDR2 SVGAGI (reference sequence). CDR3 residues: CASSSDYGYTF. The CDR3 DNA is TGTGCCAGCAGTTCAGACTATGGCTACACCTTC.

J is TRBJ1-4 and V is TRBV19; D call uncertain. Trimming removed 3 bases from V and 6 bases from J, with 17 bases in between. Germline V gene lookup returns CDR1 LNHDA and CDR2 SQIVND (reference sequence). CDR3 length: 16 residues. CDR3 region: CASSIGQSGLDEKLFF. The CDR3, as DNA: TGTGCCAGTAGTATCGGTCAGAGTGGACTAGATGAAAAACTGTTTTTT.

This clone appeared once. The chain is built from TRBV20-1 and TRBJ2-1, with 7 bases that match TRBD1. The trim removed 6 bases at V and 9 bases at J, leaving 5 bases unmatched. This CDR3 is built from 11 residues. Germline V gene sequence: CDR1 DFQATT, CDR2 SNEGSKA (reference sequence). The CDR3 DNA sequence: TGCAGTGCCACCAGGACAGGTGAGCAGTTCTTC. As protein: CSATRTGEQFF.

The chain joins TRBV28 to TRBJ1-1, with D hard to call. Looked up from germline, CDR1 is MDHEN and CDR2 is SYDVKM. The V and J ends lost 2 bases and 3 bases respectively, with 13 bases between them. This CDR3 has 15 residues. The CDR3 bases are TGTGCCAGCAGTTTAAGAAAAGGAGGGTACACTGAAGCTTTCTTT. As protein: CASSLRKGGYTEAFF.

The chain combines TRBV18 with TRBJ2-1, with 13 nucleotides matching TRBD2. The V segment lost 2 bases and the J segment 7 bases; nucleotides outside the gene matches: 8. The CDR3 is 17 amino acids. Germline V gene lookup returns CDR1 KGHSH and CDR2 LQKENI. The CDR3 here is CASSPSLLAGGSNEQFF. DNA for the CDR3: TGTGCCAGCTCACCATCTTTACTAGCGGGAGGGTCAAATGAGCAGTTCTTC.

CDR3 protein: CATASGPSSYNEQFF. In nucleotides, the CDR3 is TGTGCCACCGCTAGCGGGCCAAGCTCCTACAATGAGCAGTTCTTC. V and J are TRBV6-5 and TRBJ2-1; 8 bases align to TRBD2. Germline CDR1 reads MNHEY; CDR2 reads SVGAGI. Trimming cost V 10 bases and J 0 bases; bases outside gene matches: 8. This CDR3 is built from 15 residues.

The chain employs TRBV3-1 (or the pseudogene TRBV3-2) and TRBJ2-2; the D gene is possibly TRBD2 (6 bases). From germline, CDR1 is LGHDT and CDR2 YNNKEL (reference sequence). The V end lost 1 base, the J end lost 1 base, and 10 bases lay between the germline ends. This CDR3 has 16 amino acids. As DNA, the CDR3 is TGTGCCAGCAGCCAAGTCGCGGGGAGGAACACCGGGGAGCTGTTTTTT. It encodes CASSQVAGRNTGELFF.

The genes are TRBV29-1 and TRBJ2-7, with 9 positions matching TRBD2. Germline assignment: CDR1 SQVTM and CDR2 ANQGSEA. V shed 3 bases, J shed 2 bases, and the junction held 5 bases outside the gene matches. The length of the CDR3 is 14 residues. CDR3: CSVEGAGGTYEQYF. DNA of the CDR3: TGCAGCGTTGAGGGAGCGGGAGGAACCTACGAGCAGTACTTC.

The chain links TRBV19 to TRBJ1-2; maybe TRBD1 (6 bases). Germline V lookup: CDR1 LNHDA, CDR2 SQIVND (reference sequence). V lost 6 bases and J lost 0, with 14 bases in between. This CDR3 spans 15 amino acids. The CDR3 loop is CASRETGPANYGYTF. The DNA for the CDR3 is TGTGCCAGTAGGGAAACAGGGCCTGCTAACTATGGCTACACCTTC.

The chain uses TRBV2 and TRBJ2-5; D is possibly TRBD2 (6 bases). Germline V gene data show CDR1 as SNHLY and CDR2 as FYNNEI. This CDR3 has 13 residues. Trimming removed 7 bases from V and 2 bases from J, with 11 bases in between. The CDR3 coding sequence is TGTGCCAGCAAAGCAGGAGGGCAAGAGACCCAGTACTTC. This sequence encodes CASKAGGQETQYF.

This chain links TRBV30 with TRBJ2-2, with 9 bases identical to TRBD1. The ends lost 3 bases at V and 7 bases at J; junction bases unmatched: 3. CDR1 and CDR2 (germline): GTSNPN, SVGIG (reference sequence). This CDR3 has 13 residues. The CDR3 DNA follows: TGTGCCTGGAGGACAGGGGGGGTCGGGGAGCTGTTTTTT. Translated: CAWRTGGVGELFF.

J is TRBJ2-1 and V is TRBV28; the match to TRBD2 covers 8 bases. V shed 2 bases, J shed 4 bases, and the junction held 1 base outside the gene matches. In germline, CDR1 is MDHEN, CDR2 SYDVKM. The CDR3 covers 14 residues. For the CDR3, the DNA is TGTGCCAGCAGTTTAAAGCGGGGGTACAATGAGCAGTTCTTC. It yields the protein CASSLKRGYNEQFF.

The rearrangement joins TRBV6-4 to TRBJ1-1; D is ambiguous. Germline V gives CDR1 MRHNA, CDR2 SNTAGT. The CDR3 sequence is 14 residues long. V gave up 3 bases and J gave up 0 bases, with 8 bases separating them. CDR3 nucleotide sequence: TGTGCCAGCAGTGAAGCCGGGGTGAACACTGAAGCTTTCTTT. Protein product: CASSEAGVNTEAFF.

V gene TRBV6-1 combines with J gene TRBJ2-7, with D perhaps TRBD2 (6 bases). V lost 2 bases and J lost 3, with 14 bases in between. The CDR3 contains 15 residues. In germline, CDR1 is MNHNS, CDR2 SASEGT. CDR3: CASSESSGESYEQYF. As DNA, the CDR3 is TGTGCCAGCAGTGAAAGTTCGGGGGAGAGCTACGAGCAGTACTTC.

The chain carries TRBV2 and TRBJ2-3; D ambiguous. The germline CDR1 and CDR2 sequences are SNHLY and FYNNEI. The V gene lost 4 bases and the J gene lost 0 bases, with 11 bases spanning the gap. This CDR3 is built from 15 residues. This chain's CDR3 is CASSGGSHSTDTQYF. The DNA of the CDR3 is TGTGCCAGCAGTGGAGGCAGCCATAGCACAGATACGCAGTATTTT.

This clone turned up a few times. The chain combines TRBV14 with TRBJ2-2; D is unclear. This CDR3 has 15 residues. The germline V and J ends were trimmed by 4 bases and 2 bases, with 11 bases remaining between them. CDR1 SGHDN and CDR2 FVKESK come from the germline V gene. The CDR3 DNA reads TGTGCCAGCAGCCCTGGTTGGCCCAACACCGGGGAGCTGTTTTTT. Protein product: CASSPGWPNTGELFF.

The chain combines TRBV27 with TRBJ2-3; D gene unclear. The CDR3 totals 13 residues. Germline V gene lookup returns CDR1 MNHEY and CDR2 SMNVEV (reference sequence). V dropped 5 bases and J dropped 2 bases, with 8 bases sitting between them. The CDR3 DNA reads TGTGCCAGCAGTAACTACCCCACAGATACGCAGTATTTT. It yields the protein CASSNYPTDTQYF.

CDR3 nucleotides: TGTGCCAGCAGTGGGAGTGCGTTTTTGAGCGAGCAGTTCTTC. This translates into CASSGSAFLSEQFF. The rearrangement uses TRBV2 and TRBJ2-1, with D hard to call. This CDR3 has 14 amino acids. The V gene's germline CDR1 is SNHLY and CDR2 FYNNEI. V was shortened by 4 bases and J by 10 bases, with 17 bases between the two germline ends.